These 10 T cell receptor beta chains were all obtained from the same sample, sequenced in a study of shared clonotypes between healthy human individuals. Naive-designated CD8 cells lacked CD45RO, were positively enriched for CCR7, and omitted terminally differentiated effector memory CD45RA+ cells. Profiling relied on immunoSEQ multiplex PCR, and the TCRdb table lists in-frame clones only, not all of them. The table shows under 2,000,000 clones, with approximately 95% occurring only once. Sequenced: naive CD8+ T cells sorted from blood. All receptors derive from a man between 18 and 29 years old in good health.

This chain joins TRBV27 and TRBJ2-7, with D perhaps assigned TRBD1 or TRBD2 (5 bases each). The CDR3 has 16 residues. Trimming removed 5 bases at V and 5 bases at J, with 22 bases between. CDR1 MNHEY and CDR2 SMNVEV come from the germline V gene (reference sequence). The CDR3 DNA reads as TGTGCCAGCAGTAAAAGGGACCGAGGGTTGCTGAACGAGCAGTACTTC. Translating it yields CASSKRDRGLLNEQYF.

CDR3 sequence (DNA): TGTGCCAGCTCAGGGGGCAATCTCTACGAGCAGTACTTC. Protein product: CASSGGNLYEQYF. J is TRBJ2-7 and V is TRBV2; TRBD1 matches 8 bases. Germline V lookup: CDR1 SNHLY, CDR2 FYNNEI. CDR3 length equals 13 residues. J gave up 3 bases and V 8 bases, and 6 bases lay outside the gene matches.

The chain couples TRBV19 to TRBJ2-3; D is uncertain. V was cut by 1 base and J by 2 bases, with 4 bases left in between. This CDR3 has 13 residues. Germline CDR1 reads LNHDA; CDR2 reads SQIVND (reference sequence). CDR3: CASSIVPTDTQYF. The DNA for the CDR3 is TGTGCCAGTAGTATAGTCCCCACAGATACGCAGTATTTT.

The chain recombines TRBV4-3 with TRBJ1-1; TRBD1 aligns across 8 bases. Germline lookup yields CDR1 LGHNA and CDR2 YSLEER. The CDR3 runs to 16 residues. Losses at the gene ends were 0 bases for V and 0 bases for J; bases not matched to a gene: 3. CDR3 amino acids: CASSQDVQGVNTEAFF. The CDR3 nucleotides are TGCGCCAGCAGCCAAGATGTACAGGGGGTGAACACTGAAGCTTTCTTT.

In nucleotides, the CDR3 is TGTGCCAGCAGCAAAGCGCAATCAGCTAGAGGAAACACCATATATTTT. It translates to CASSKAQSARGNTIYF. The V and J genes are TRBV21-1 and TRBJ1-3. TRBV21-1 is termed a pseudogene. This CDR3 is built from 16 residues.

The DNA of the CDR3 is TGTGCCAGCAGTCCTAGTACAGGCGGTAGACCCTACGAGCAGTACTTC. This codes for CASSPSTGGRPYEQYF. The rearrangement uses TRBV7-9 and TRBJ2-7; D might be TRBD1 (5 bases). Germline-derived CDR1 and CDR2 are SEHNR and FQNEAQ (reference sequence). CDR3 size: 16 residues. V was clipped by 6 bases and J by 2 bases, with 20 bases between them.

The CDR3 coding sequence is TGTGCCAGCAGTTCATCGTACGGGGGCACTGAAGCTTTCTTT. This gives the protein CASSSSYGGTEAFF. The rearrangement links TRBV6-5 to TRBJ1-1; D is perhaps TRBD1 (5 bases). V lost 4 bases and J lost 4, with 13 bases in between. The germline CDR1 and CDR2 sequences are MNHEY and SVGAGI. CDR3 size: 14 residues.

In regard to this clone: The same CDR3 arises from other DNA sequences in this sample as well. This chain links TRBV5-6 with TRBJ1-1; D remains unclear. The CDR3 sequence is 13 residues long. Germline CDR1 is SGHDT and CDR2 is YYEEEE. Trimming cost V 0 bases and J 5 bases, with 8 bases left between them. The DNA for the CDR3 is TGTGCCAGCAGCTTGGGGGGTGGAACTGAAGCTTTCTTT. Translated: CASSLGGGTEAFF.

V usage is TRBV29-1 and J usage is TRBJ1-1, with D tentatively TRBD1 (6 bases). Germline assignment: CDR1 SQVTM and CDR2 ANQGSEA. Trimming removed 7 bases from V and 4 bases from J, with 13 bases in between. CDR3 size: 12 residues. CDR3 sequence reads: CSAQRGGTEAFF. In nucleotides, the CDR3 is TGCAGCGCCCAGAGGGGGGGCACTGAAGCTTTCTTT.

A note on this clone: Other DNA sequences in this sample translate to the same CDR3. The chain recombines TRBV5-4 with TRBJ2-1, with 7 bases lining up with TRBD1. The germline V gene encodes CDR1 SGHNT and CDR2 YYREEE (reference sequence). CDR3 size: 13 residues. V lost 1 base, J lost 7 bases, and 2 bases stayed unmatched. The CDR3 DNA sequence: TGTGCCAGCAGCTTGACAGGGGAGAATGAGCAGTTCTTC. As protein: CASSLTGENEQFF.